A single sample is the source of the 16 T cell receptor beta chains below, sequenced in a study of technical replicates of blood from several donors. Profiled with immunoSEQ multiplex PCR; TCRdb holds only in-frame clones, not every one. Found here are more than 90,000 clones, roughly 96% of them singletons; the top ten hold around 0.26%. Sequenced input: T cells isolated from PBMCs. The origin of the receptors is a human donor in good health.

The rearrangement links TRBV5-1 to TRBJ2-3; no reliable D call. Germline CDR1 SGHRS, CDR2 YFSETQ. This CDR3 contains 14 residues. V was cut by 0 bases and J by 0 bases, with 5 bases left in between. This CDR3 reads CASSLVASTDTQYF. The DNA of the CDR3 is TGCGCCAGCAGCTTGGTGGCCAGCACAGATACGCAGTATTTT.

The chain couples TRBV10-1 to TRBJ2-3; possible D gene TRBD1, 6 bases. Trimming removed 5 bases at V and 0 bases at J, with 9 bases between. CDR1 WNHNN and CDR2 SYGVQD come from the germline V gene (reference sequence). The CDR3 sequence is 14 residues long. The DNA for the CDR3 is TGCGCCAGCAGTCGGACAGCTAGCACAGATACGCAGTATTTT. The encoded protein is CASSRTASTDTQYF.

The rearrangement links TRBV5-1 to TRBJ1-1; D gene uncertain. The CDR3 loop spans 15 amino acids. V lost 1 base and J lost 1, with 11 bases in between. Germline CDR1 SGHRS, CDR2 YFSETQ. CDR3: CASSLMSGGNTEAFF. CDR3 sequence (DNA): TGCGCCAGCAGCTTGATGTCTGGCGGGAACACTGAAGCTTTCTTT.

This clone was detected once. This chain links TRBV6-5 with TRBJ2-1; possibly TRBD2 for D (7 bases). The germline CDR1 and CDR2 sequences are MNHEY and SVGAGI. V dropped 0 bases and J dropped 7 bases, with 13 bases sitting between them. The CDR3 extends over 15 amino acids. CDR3 in amino acids: CASSYSGGGENEQFF. DNA for the CDR3: TGTGCCAGCAGTTACTCGGGGGGGGGCGAGAATGAGCAGTTCTTC.

The chain carries TRBV13 and TRBJ2-7, with TRBD1 matching over 10 bases. With 3 bases clipped from V and 6 bases from J, the junction kept 8 bases outside the gene matches. CDR1 is PRHDT, CDR2 FYEKMQ, per germline (reference sequence). The CDR3 is 15 amino acids. CDR3 DNA sequence: TGTGCCAGCAGCTTTACCGGGACAGGGGTGGGCGAGCAGTACTTC. Translation: CASSFTGTGVGEQYF.

This rearrangement joins TRBV6-5 to TRBJ2-3; 7 bases are a match to TRBD2. Per the germline V gene, CDR1 is MNHEY and CDR2 is SVGAGI. This CDR3 has 14 amino acids. After removal of 5 bases from V and 4 bases from J, the junction contained 6 bases not matched to a gene. In DNA form, the CDR3 reads TGTGCCAGCAGTCGCCGGGGGGTCGCAGATACGCAGTATTTT. As protein: CASSRRGVADTQYF.

This rearrangement joins TRBV28 to TRBJ1-2, with 7 bases that match TRBD1. The CDR3 runs 14 residues. Germline CDR1 reads MDHEN; CDR2 reads SYDVKM. V was pared by 2 bases and J by 5 bases, with 5 bases of the junction left unmatched. CDR3: CASSLPDRAYGYTF. CDR3 nucleotides: TGTGCCAGCAGTTTACCTGACAGGGCATATGGCTACACCTTC.

The V gene is TRBV5-5, the J gene TRBJ1-3, with TRBD1 matching over 8 bases. CDR3 length equals 14 residues. The V segment lost 4 bases and the J segment 4 bases; nucleotides outside the gene matches: 4. Germline values: CDR1 SGHKS, CDR2 YYEKEE (reference sequence). CDR3 residues: CASSHRGNGNTIYF. CDR3 bases: TGTGCCAGCAGCCACAGGGGGAACGGAAACACCATATATTTT.

The V gene is TRBV7-9, the J gene TRBJ2-1, with D unclear. The V and J ends lost 5 bases and 0 bases respectively, with 8 bases between them. CDR1 is SEHNR, CDR2 FQNEAQ, per germline (reference sequence). This CDR3 is built from 14 residues. The CDR3 DNA sequence: TGTGCCAGCAGCCCACCGAGCTCCTACAATGAGCAGTTCTTC. Protein sequence: CASSPPSSYNEQFF.

This chain uses TRBV27 with TRBJ2-7; D is unresolved. V gave up 2 bases and J gave up 3 bases, with 14 bases separating them. Germline CDR1 MNHEY, CDR2 SMNVEV (reference sequence). The CDR3 has 15 residues. This CDR3 is CASSLAAGMIYEQYF. The CDR3 bases are TGTGCCAGCAGTTTAGCCGCAGGTATGATCTACGAGCAGTACTTC.

The chain couples TRBV11-3 to TRBJ2-7; D remains unclear. The CDR3 has 14 residues. Germline CDR1 SGHNT, CDR2 YENEEA. V lost 0 bases and J lost 1, with 7 bases in between. The CDR3 here is CASSLDRRSYEQYF. In DNA, the CDR3 is TGTGCCAGCAGCTTAGACCGGAGATCCTACGAGCAGTACTTC.

Only one count was recorded for this clone. This sequence joins TRBV9 and TRBJ1-2; 8 positions match TRBD1. The CDR3 runs to 16 residues. In germline, CDR1 is SGDLS, CDR2 YYNGEE. V gave up 4 bases and J gave up 8 bases; unmatched junction bases: 16. CDR3 in DNA: TGTGCCAGCAGCCCACGACAGGGGACAGGACGATGGGGCTACACCTTC. Translated, it gives CASSPRQGTGRWGYTF. The whole variable domain, filled in from reference TRBV9 and TRBJ1-2, reads DSGVTQTPKHLITATGQRVTLRCSPRSGDLSVYWYQQSLDQGLQFLIQYYNGEERAKGNILERFSAQQFPDLHSELNLSSLELGDSALYFCASSPRQGTGRWGYTFGSGTRLTVV.

The chain recombines TRBV6-1 with TRBJ1-5, with D hard to call. The V and J ends lost 6 bases and 6 bases respectively, with 18 bases between them. CDR3 length: 15 residues. The germline V gene encodes CDR1 MNHNS and CDR2 SASEGT. CDR3 loop: CASRTSGGSSQPQHF. CDR3 coding DNA: TGTGCCAGCAGGACCTCCGGAGGCTCAAGTCAGCCCCAGCATTTT.

This chain uses TRBV7-9 with TRBJ2-2, with 8 bases fitting TRBD2. This CDR3 has 16 amino acids. The V gene end was trimmed by 8 bases and the J gene end by 2 bases; junction bases not matched to a gene: 10. The germline CDR1 and CDR2 sequences are SEHNR and FQNEAQ (reference sequence). CDR3 sequence reads: CASLSRTSQNTGELFF. CDR3 coding DNA: TGTGCCAGCCTCTCCCGGACTAGCCAAAACACCGGGGAGCTGTTTTTT.

This clone was counted a single time. The chain combines TRBV19 with TRBJ2-7; possibly TRBD2 for D (5 bases). The CDR3 runs to 13 residues. Germline-derived CDR1 and CDR2 are LNHDA and SQIVND (reference sequence). Trimming shortened V by 5 bases and J by 3 bases, and 11 bases separated the two germline ends. The CDR3 region is CASSLPGSYEQYF. CDR3 sequence (DNA): TGTGCCAGTAGTCTGCCGGGGAGCTACGAGCAGTACTTC. The variable domain in full, with the rest retrieved from reference TRBV19 and TRBJ2-7, is DGGITQSPKYLFRKEGQNVTLSCEQNLNHDAMYWYRQDPGQGLRLIYYSQIVNDFQKGDIAEGYSVSREKKESFPLTVTSAQKNPTAFYLCASSLPGSYEQYFGPGTRLTVT.

The chain couples TRBV28 to TRBJ1-5, with D perhaps TRBD1 (5 bases). V gave up 10 bases and J gave up 1 base, with 14 bases separating them. The CDR3 totals 14 residues. The germline gives CDR1 MDHEN, CDR2 SYDVKM. The CDR3 loop reads CATQNTGSNQPQHF. The DNA for the CDR3 is TGTGCCACACAAAATACAGGAAGCAATCAGCCCCAGCATTTT.